A single sample gave rise to the 23 T cell receptor beta chains below, sequenced in a study of radiotherapy plus CTLA-4 blockade in lung cancer. The repertoire was sequenced with immunoSEQ multiplex PCR; TCRdb's copy has only in-frame clones and lacks some. The profile shows roughly 62,000 clones, approximately 76% of them singletons. Sequencing was performed on peripheral blood, taken from a patient treated with radiotherapy plus ipilimumab. All receptors derive from a human donor with non-small cell lung cancer who had a complete response to radiotherapy plus ipilimumab.

The J gene is TRBJ1-1, the V gene TRBV27, with 7 bases aligning to TRBD1. The germline CDR1 and CDR2 sequences are MNHEY and SMNVEV (reference sequence). The CDR3 length is 15 residues. Trimming took 4 bases from V and 1 from J; bases not matched to a gene: 6. The CDR3 bases are TGTGCCAGCAGTTACGGGACAGCCCAGAACACTGAAGCTTTCTTT. This gives the protein CASSYGTAQNTEAFF.

The genes are TRBV10-3 and TRBJ1-3; 7 bases line up with TRBD1. Germline V gives CDR1 ENHRY, CDR2 SYGVKD. The CDR3 is 14 amino acids. The ends lost 6 bases at V and 4 bases at J; junction bases unmatched: 6. The CDR3 DNA is TGTGCCATCAGGCTGGACAGGTTGGGAAACACCATATATTTT. Translation gives CAIRLDRLGNTIYF.

The chain recombines TRBV2 with TRBJ2-7, with D perhaps matching TRBD1 (5 bases). Germline CDR1 and CDR2: SNHLY and FYNNEI. With 4 bases removed from V and 3 bases from J, the gap between germline ends came to 7 bases. This CDR3 region has 12 residues. Here the CDR3 reads CASSARGYEQYF. The CDR3 region has the DNA TGTGCCAGCAGTGCTAGGGGCTACGAGCAGTACTTC.

This chain links TRBV5-1 with TRBJ2-7, with 8 positions matching TRBD2. V lost 6 bases, J lost 4 bases, and 12 bases stayed unmatched. This CDR3 has 15 residues. In germline, CDR1 is SGHRS, CDR2 YFSETQ. The CDR3 DNA follows: TGCGCCAGCAACCCCGGAGTAGCGGGAACTTACGAGCAGTACTTC. Protein sequence: CASNPGVAGTYEQYF.

The rearrangement links TRBV28 to TRBJ2-7; the match to TRBD2 covers 7 bases. Trimming took 2 bases from V and 7 from J; bases not matched to a gene: 5. This CDR3 has 13 residues. Germline values: CDR1 MDHEN, CDR2 SYDVKM. As DNA, the CDR3 is TGTGCCAGCAGTTTACCGGGGGGAGGGGAGCAGTACTTC. Translating gives CASSLPGGGEQYF.

This clone appeared a single time. The chain joins TRBV6-5 to TRBJ1-2; tentative D call: TRBD1 (6 bases). The CDR3 runs to 15 residues. V was pared by 0 bases and J by 4 bases, with 12 bases between. Germline-derived CDR1 and CDR2 are MNHEY and SVGAGI. The CDR3 here is CASSYSSLDSYGYTF. The CDR3 DNA sequence: TGTGCCAGCAGTTACTCATCTTTGGACAGCTATGGCTACACCTTC.

V gene TRBV6-5 combines with J gene TRBJ2-3, with D perhaps matching TRBD1 (5 bases). The CDR3 runs to 14 residues. The V end was cut by 3 bases, the J end by 3 bases, with 10 bases between. The germline gives CDR1 MNHEY, CDR2 SVGAGI. The CDR3 region is CASSYRQTTDTQYF. DNA of the CDR3: TGTGCCAGCAGTTATCGACAGACTACAGATACGCAGTATTTT.

The chain employs TRBV15 and TRBJ1-1; tentative D call: TRBD1 (6 bases). Trimming took 5 bases from V and 8 from J, leaving 15 bases between them. The CDR3 runs to 13 residues. Germline values: CDR1 LNHNV, CDR2 YYDKDF (reference sequence). CDR3 DNA: TGTGCCACCAGCGCCAGGACCGGGACAGAAGCTTTCTTT. Translated, it gives CATSARTGTEAFF.

The rearrangement joins TRBV4-1 to TRBJ2-7; 11 nucleotides agree with TRBD1. Germline assignment: CDR1 MGHRA and CDR2 YSYEKL. The CDR3 spans 14 residues. V was clipped by 5 bases and J by 4 bases; unmatched bases: 4. Here the CDR3 DNA reads TGCGCCAGCAGCGAGGACAGGGGGCTTTACGAGCAGTACTTC. Amino acids: CASSEDRGLYEQYF.

The genes are TRBV5-1 and TRBJ1-6; the D gene is possibly TRBD1 (6 bases). Germline values: CDR1 SGHRS, CDR2 YFSETQ. The V end lost 3 bases, the J end lost 8 bases, and 12 bases lay between the germline ends. The CDR3 length is 14 residues. The CDR3 here is CASSSTGVDSPLHF. CDR3 bases: TGCGCCAGCAGCTCGACAGGTGTGGATTCACCCCTCCACTTT.

CDR3: CASSLAYGGTEAFF. The CDR3 DNA is TGTGCCAGCAGCTTAGCGTACGGGGGCACTGAAGCTTTCTTT. The chain employs TRBV7-9 and TRBJ1-1, with D maybe TRBD1 (5 bases). Trimming pared 0 bases from V and 4 bases from J, leaving 9 bases between. Germline V gene lookup returns CDR1 SEHNR and CDR2 FQNEAQ (reference sequence). CDR3 length: 14 amino acids.

The genes are TRBV2 and TRBJ1-1; maybe TRBD1 (5 bases). Trimming pared 4 bases from V and 0 bases from J, leaving 9 bases between. The germline gives CDR1 SNHLY, CDR2 FYNNEI. CDR3 length: 14 amino acids. CDR3 in amino acids: CASSGQYMNTEAFF. The CDR3 nucleotides are TGTGCCAGCAGTGGACAGTACATGAACACTGAAGCTTTCTTT.

The chain joins TRBV5-1 to TRBJ1-1; 8 bases line up with TRBD1. V was clipped by 4 bases and J by 5 bases; unmatched bases: 13. Germline CDR1 reads SGHRS; CDR2 reads YFSETQ. CDR3 length: 16 amino acids. CDR3 protein: CASSPDRGAKGTEAFF. The CDR3 coding sequence is TGCGCCAGCAGCCCCGACAGGGGCGCTAAGGGTACTGAAGCTTTCTTT.

The V call is TRBV5-5, the J call TRBJ1-3, with no clear D. There are 13 residues in the CDR3. V was pared by 0 bases and J by 8 bases, with 9 bases between. In germline, CDR1 is SGHKS, CDR2 YYEKEE (reference sequence). CDR3 protein: CASSLGEKDTIYF. As DNA, the CDR3 is TGTGCCAGCAGCTTGGGGGAGAAGGACACCATATATTTT.

The rearrangement links TRBV7-6 to TRBJ2-7; 9 bases line up with TRBD1. From germline, CDR1 is SGHVS and CDR2 FNYEAQ. This CDR3 is built from 15 residues. The ends lost 5 bases at V and 5 bases at J; junction bases unmatched: 10. CDR3 sequence: CASSTSPGQGNEQYF. CDR3 nucleotide sequence: TGTGCCAGCAGCACTTCCCCGGGACAGGGAAACGAGCAGTACTTC.

The chain combines TRBV4-1 with TRBJ1-1, with D tentatively TRBD1 (5 bases). Germline CDR1 and CDR2: MGHRA and YSYEKL. This CDR3 region has 15 residues. Trimming removed 4 bases at V and 4 bases at J, with 16 bases between. This CDR3 reads CASSPPLRGGTEAFF. CDR3 DNA sequence: TGCGCCAGCAGCCCCCCTTTACGCGGGGGCACTGAAGCTTTCTTT.

The chain employs TRBV7-2 and TRBJ1-1; D not certain. CDR3 size: 14 residues. The V and J ends lost 3 bases and 1 base respectively, with 9 bases between them. CDR1 and CDR2 (germline): SGHTA, FQGNSA. As DNA, the CDR3 is TGTGCCAGCAGCTTTTACAGAAAGAACACTGAAGCTTTCTTT. This gives the protein CASSFYRKNTEAFF.

A few counts support this clone. The sample contains more than one DNA sequence encoding this CDR3. This chain uses TRBV7-9 with TRBJ1-1; no definite D call. Germline V gene sequence: CDR1 SEHNR, CDR2 FQNEAQ (reference sequence). The CDR3 runs to 13 residues. Trimming took 3 bases from V and 2 from J, leaving 7 bases between them. The CDR3 DNA is TGTGCCAGCAGCTTGTCAGGAAACACTGAAGCTTTCTTT. This codes for CASSLSGNTEAFF.

The chain uses TRBV5-5 and TRBJ2-7, with TRBD2 as a possible D gene (6 bases). This CDR3 is built from 13 residues. Trimming took off 4 bases at V and 3 bases at J, with 11 bases between the two ends. Germline V gene lookup returns CDR1 SGHKS and CDR2 YYEKEE (reference sequence). DNA of the CDR3: TGTGCCAGCAGCGGGCAGGGAGGCTACGAGCAGTACTTC. Amino acid sequence: CASSGQGGYEQYF.

The chain has TRBV28 and TRBJ2-7; 8 bases agree with TRBD2. The CDR3 is 14 residues long. Germline lookup yields CDR1 MDHEN and CDR2 SYDVKM. Losses at the gene ends were 6 bases for V and 2 bases for J; bases not matched to a gene: 6. The DNA for the CDR3 is TGTGCCAGCAGCCCGGGGGGGAAAACCTACGAGCAGTACTTC. Protein sequence: CASSPGGKTYEQYF.

The genes are TRBV13 and TRBJ2-1, with 9 bases identical to TRBD2. The CDR3 covers 15 residues. V was pared by 5 bases and J by 9 bases, with 11 bases of the junction left unmatched. Germline values: CDR1 PRHDT, CDR2 FYEKMQ (reference sequence). The CDR3 nucleotides are TGTGCCAGCAGCCGCACATCGGGACTAGCCGGTGAGCAGTTCTTC. It codes for CASSRTSGLAGEQFF.

This chain links TRBV5-1 with TRBJ2-3, with 8 nucleotides matching TRBD2. CDR1 is SGHRS and CDR2 is YFSETQ in the germline V gene. Trimming removed 4 bases from V and 2 bases from J; junction bases left unmatched: 12. The CDR3 runs 17 residues. CDR3 sequence: CASSPQPGLGSTDTQYF. The CDR3 bases are TGCGCCAGCAGCCCACAACCGGGACTAGGGTCCACAGATACGCAGTATTTT.

The V gene is TRBV6-5, the J gene TRBJ2-7; possibly TRBD2 for D (5 bases). Germline loops: CDR1 MNHEY, CDR2 SVGAGI. Trimming took 5 bases from V and 2 from J, leaving 16 bases between them. The CDR3 consists of 15 residues. The CDR3 loop is CASSQTRGFPYEQYF. The CDR3 nucleotides are TGTGCCAGCAGTCAGACGAGAGGGTTCCCCTACGAGCAGTACTTC.